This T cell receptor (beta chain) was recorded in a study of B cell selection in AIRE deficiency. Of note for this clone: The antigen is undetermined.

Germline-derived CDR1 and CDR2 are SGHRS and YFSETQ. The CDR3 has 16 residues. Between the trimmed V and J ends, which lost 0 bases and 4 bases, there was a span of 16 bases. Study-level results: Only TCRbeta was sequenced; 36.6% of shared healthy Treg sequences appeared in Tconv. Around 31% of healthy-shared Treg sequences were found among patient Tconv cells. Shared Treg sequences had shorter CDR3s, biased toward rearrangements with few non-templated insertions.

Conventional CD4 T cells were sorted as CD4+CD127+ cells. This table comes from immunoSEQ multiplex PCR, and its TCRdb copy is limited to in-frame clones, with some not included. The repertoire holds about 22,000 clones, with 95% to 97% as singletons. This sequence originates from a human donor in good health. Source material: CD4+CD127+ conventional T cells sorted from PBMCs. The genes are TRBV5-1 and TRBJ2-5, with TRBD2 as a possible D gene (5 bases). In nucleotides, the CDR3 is TGCGCCAGCAGCTTGGCCGGTCGGGATGCGGGAGAGACCCAGTACTTC. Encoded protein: CASSLAGRDAGETQYF.